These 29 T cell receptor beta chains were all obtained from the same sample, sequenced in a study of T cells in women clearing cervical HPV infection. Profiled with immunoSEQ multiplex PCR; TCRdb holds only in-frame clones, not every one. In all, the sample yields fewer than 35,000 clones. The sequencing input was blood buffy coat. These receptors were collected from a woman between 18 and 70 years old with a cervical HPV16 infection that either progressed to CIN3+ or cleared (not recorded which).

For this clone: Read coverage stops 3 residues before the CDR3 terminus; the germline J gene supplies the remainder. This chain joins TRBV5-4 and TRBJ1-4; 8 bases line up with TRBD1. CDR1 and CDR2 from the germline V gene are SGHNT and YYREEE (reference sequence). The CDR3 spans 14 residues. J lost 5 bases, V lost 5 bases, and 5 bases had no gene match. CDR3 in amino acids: CASRRTGQNEKLFF. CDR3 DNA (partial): TGTGCCAGCAGGAGGACAGGGCAGAATGAAAAA. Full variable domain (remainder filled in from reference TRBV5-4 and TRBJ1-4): ETGVTQSPTHLIKTRGQQVTLRCSSQSGHNTVSWYQQALGQGPQFIFQYYREEENGRGNFPPRFSGLQFPNYSSELNVNALELDDSALYLCASRRTGQNEKLFFGSGTQLSVL.

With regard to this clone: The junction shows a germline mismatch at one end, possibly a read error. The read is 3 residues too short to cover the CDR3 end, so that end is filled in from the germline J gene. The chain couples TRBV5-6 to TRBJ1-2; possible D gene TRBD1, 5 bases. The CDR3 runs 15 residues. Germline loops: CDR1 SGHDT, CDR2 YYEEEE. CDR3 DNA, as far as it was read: TGTGCCAGCAGCCCCATTGCGTCGGGGGACTACGGC. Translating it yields CASSPIASGDYG. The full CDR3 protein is CASSPIASGDYGYTF.

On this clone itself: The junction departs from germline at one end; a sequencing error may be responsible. CDR3 in amino acids: CASSLGQDPTNEKLFF. CDR3 DNA (partial): TGTGCTAGCAGCCTGGGACAGGATCCAACTAATGAAAAA. The chain has TRBV7-7 and TRBJ1-4, with 8 bases matching TRBD1. The read gets to within 3 residues of the CDR3 end, and the germline J gene fills in the rest. Looked up from germline, CDR1 is SSHAT and CDR2 is FNYEAQ (reference sequence). CDR3 length equals 16 residues.

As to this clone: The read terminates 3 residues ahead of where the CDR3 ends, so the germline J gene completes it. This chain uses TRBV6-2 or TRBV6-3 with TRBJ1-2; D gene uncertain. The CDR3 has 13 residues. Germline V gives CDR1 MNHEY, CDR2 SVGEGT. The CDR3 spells CASSYPPGGGYTF. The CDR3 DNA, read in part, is TGTGCCAGCAGTTACCCCCCGGGTGGAGGC.

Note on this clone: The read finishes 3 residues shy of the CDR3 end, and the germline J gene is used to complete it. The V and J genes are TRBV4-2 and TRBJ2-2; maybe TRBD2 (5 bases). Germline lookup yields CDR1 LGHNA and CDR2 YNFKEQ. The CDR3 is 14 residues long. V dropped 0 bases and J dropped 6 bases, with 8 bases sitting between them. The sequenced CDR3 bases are TGTGCCAGCAGCCAAGACTCCGGGGCCGGGGAG. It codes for CASSQDSGAGE. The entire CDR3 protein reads CASSQDSGAGELFF.

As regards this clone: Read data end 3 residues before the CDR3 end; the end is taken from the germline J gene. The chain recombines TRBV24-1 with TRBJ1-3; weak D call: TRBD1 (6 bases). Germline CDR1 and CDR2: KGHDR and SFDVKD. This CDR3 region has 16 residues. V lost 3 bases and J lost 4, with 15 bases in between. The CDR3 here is CATSDPHQDRGNTIYF. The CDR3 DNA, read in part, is TGTGCCACCAGTGATCCGCACCAGGACAGAGGAAACACC.

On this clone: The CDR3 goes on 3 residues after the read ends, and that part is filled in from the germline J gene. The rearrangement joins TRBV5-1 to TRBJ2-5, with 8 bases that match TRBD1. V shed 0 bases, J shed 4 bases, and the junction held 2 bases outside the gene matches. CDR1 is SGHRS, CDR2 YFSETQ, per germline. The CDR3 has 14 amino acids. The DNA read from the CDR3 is TGCGCCAGCAGCTTGGACAGGGGGAGAGAGACC. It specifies CASSLDRGRET. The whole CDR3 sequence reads CASSLDRGRETQYF.

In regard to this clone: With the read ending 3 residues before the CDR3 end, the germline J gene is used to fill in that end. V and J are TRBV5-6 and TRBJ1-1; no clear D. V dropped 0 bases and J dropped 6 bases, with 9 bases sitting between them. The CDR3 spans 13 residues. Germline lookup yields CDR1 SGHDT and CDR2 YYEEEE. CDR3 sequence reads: CASSLELRPEAFF. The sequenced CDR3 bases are TGTGCCAGCAGCTTGGAACTCAGGCCTGAA.

The DNA read from the CDR3 is TGTGCCAGCTCACCAACTAGCGGGGACGGGGATACG. This translates into CASSPTSGDGDT. The full CDR3 protein is CASSPTSGDGDTQYF. The chain couples TRBV18 to TRBJ2-3; 10 bases fit TRBD2. The sequenced fragment ends 3 residues before the CDR3 boundary, so the rest is inferred from the germline J gene. Germline V gene lookup returns CDR1 KGHSH and CDR2 LQKENI. V shed 2 bases and J 6 bases; nucleotides not matched to a gene: 5. This CDR3 is 15 amino acids long. Supplemented by reference TRBV18 and TRBJ2-3, the full variable domain reads NAGVMQNPRHLVRRRGQEARLRCSPMKGHSHVYWYRQLPEEGLKFMVYLQKENIIDESGMPKERFSAEFPKEGPSILRIQQVVRGDSAAYFCASSPTSGDGDTQYFGPGTRLTVL.

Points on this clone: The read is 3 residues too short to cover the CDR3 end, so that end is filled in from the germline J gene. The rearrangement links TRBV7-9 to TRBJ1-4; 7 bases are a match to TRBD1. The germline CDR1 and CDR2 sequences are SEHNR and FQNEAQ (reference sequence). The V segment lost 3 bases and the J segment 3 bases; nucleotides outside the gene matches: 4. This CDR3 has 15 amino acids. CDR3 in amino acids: CASSFSGTANEKLFF. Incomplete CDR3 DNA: TGTGCCAGCAGCTTTTCCGGGACAGCTAATGAAAAA. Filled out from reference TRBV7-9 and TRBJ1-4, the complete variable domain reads DTGVSQNPRHKITKRGQNVTFRCDPISEHNRLYWYRQTLGQGPEFLTYFQNEAQLEKSRLLSDRFSAERPKGSFSTLEIQRTEQGDSAMYLCASSFSGTANEKLFFGSGTQLSVL.

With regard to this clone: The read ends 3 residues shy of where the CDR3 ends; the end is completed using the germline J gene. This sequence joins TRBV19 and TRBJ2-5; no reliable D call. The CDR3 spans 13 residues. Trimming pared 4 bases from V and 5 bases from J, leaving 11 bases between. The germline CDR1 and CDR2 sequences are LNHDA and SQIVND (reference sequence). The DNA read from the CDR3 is TGTGCCAGTAGTAGCCCTTCCCAGGAGACC. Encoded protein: CASSSPSQET. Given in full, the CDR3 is CASSSPSQETQYF.

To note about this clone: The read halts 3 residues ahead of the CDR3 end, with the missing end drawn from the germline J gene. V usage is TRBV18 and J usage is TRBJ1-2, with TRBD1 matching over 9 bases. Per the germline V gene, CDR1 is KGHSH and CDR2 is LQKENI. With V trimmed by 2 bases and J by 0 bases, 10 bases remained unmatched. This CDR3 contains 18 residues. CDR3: CASSPRPPGQGTNYGYTF. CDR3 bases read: TGTGCCAGCTCACCAAGGCCCCCGGGACAGGGCACTAACTATGGC.

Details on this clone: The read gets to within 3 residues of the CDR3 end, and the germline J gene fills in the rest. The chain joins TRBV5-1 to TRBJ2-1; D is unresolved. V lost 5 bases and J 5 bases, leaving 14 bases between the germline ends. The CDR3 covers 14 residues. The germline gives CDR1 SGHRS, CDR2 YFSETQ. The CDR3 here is CASRKGWWNNEQFF. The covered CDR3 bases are TGCGCCAGCAGAAAGGGCTGGTGGAACAATGAG. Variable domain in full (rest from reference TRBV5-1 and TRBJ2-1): KAGVTQTPRYLIKTRGQQVTLSCSPISGHRSVSWYQQTPGQGLQFLFEYFSETQRNKGNFPGRFSGRQFSNSRSEMNVSTLELGDSALYLCASRKGWWNNEQFFGPGTRLTVL.

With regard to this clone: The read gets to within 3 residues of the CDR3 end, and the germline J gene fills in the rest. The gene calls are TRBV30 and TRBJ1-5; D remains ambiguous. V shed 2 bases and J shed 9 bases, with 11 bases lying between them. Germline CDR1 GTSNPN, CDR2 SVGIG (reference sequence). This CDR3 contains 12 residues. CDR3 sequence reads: CAWSSRVGPQHF. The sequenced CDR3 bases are TGTGCCTGGAGTTCCCGTGTCGGGCCC.

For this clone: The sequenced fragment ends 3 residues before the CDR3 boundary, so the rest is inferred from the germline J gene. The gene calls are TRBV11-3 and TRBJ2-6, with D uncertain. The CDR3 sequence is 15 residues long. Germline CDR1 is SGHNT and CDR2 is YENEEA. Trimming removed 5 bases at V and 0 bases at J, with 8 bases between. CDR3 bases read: TGTGCCAGCAGCACGGGTGGCTCTGGGGCCAACGTC. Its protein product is CASSTGGSGANV. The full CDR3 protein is CASSTGGSGANVLTF.

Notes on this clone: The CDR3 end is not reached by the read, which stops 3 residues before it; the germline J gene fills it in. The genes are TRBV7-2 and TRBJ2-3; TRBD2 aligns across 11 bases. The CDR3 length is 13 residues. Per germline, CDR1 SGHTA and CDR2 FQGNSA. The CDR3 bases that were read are TGTGCCAGCACCTTTAGCGGGGGGGGAACG. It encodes CASTFSGGGT. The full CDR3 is CASTFSGGGTQYF.

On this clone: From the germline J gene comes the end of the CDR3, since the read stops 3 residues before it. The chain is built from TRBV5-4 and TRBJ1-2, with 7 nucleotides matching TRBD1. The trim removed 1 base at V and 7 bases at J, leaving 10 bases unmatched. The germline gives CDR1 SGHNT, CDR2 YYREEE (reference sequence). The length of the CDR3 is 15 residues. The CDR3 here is CASSLRGPGLSGYTF. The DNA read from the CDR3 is TGTGCCAGCAGCTTGAGGGGGCCCGGCTTGTCTGGC.

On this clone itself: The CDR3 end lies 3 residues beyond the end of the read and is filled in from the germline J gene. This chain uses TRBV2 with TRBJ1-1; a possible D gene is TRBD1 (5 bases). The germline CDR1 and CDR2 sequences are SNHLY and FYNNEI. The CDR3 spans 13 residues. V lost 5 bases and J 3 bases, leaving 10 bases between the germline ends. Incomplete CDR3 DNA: TGTGCCAGCAGTCAAGGACACTACACTGAA. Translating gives CASSQGHYTE. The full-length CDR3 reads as CASSQGHYTEAFF.

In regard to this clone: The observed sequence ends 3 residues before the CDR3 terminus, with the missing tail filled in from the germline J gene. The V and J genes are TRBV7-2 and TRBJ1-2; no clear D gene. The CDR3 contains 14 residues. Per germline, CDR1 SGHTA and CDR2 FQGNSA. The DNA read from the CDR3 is TGTGCCGTGTCGGCTGCTGAAGGCACAGATACC. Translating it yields CAVSAAEGTDT. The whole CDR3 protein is CAVSAAEGTDTYTF. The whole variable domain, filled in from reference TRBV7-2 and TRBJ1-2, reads GAGVSQSPSNKVTEKGKDVELRCDPISGHTALYWYRQSLGQGLEFLIYFQGNSAPDKSGLPSDRFSAERTGGSVSTLTIQRTQQEDSAVYLCAVSAAEGTDTYTFGSGTRLTVV.

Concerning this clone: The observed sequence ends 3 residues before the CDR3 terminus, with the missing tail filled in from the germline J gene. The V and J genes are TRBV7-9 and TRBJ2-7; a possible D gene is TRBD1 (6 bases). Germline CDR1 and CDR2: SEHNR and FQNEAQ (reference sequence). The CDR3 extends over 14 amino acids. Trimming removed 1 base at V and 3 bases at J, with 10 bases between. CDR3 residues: CASSLEGDIYEQYF. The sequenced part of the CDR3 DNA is TGTGCCAGCAGCTTAGAAGGGGACATCTACGAG.

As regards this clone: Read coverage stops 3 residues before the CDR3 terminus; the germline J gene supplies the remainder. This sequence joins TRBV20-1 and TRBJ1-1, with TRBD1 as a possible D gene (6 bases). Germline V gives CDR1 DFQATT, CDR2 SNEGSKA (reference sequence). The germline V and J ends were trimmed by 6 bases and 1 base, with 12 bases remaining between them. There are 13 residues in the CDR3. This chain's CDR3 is CSAPDSSNTEAFF. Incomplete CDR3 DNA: TGCAGTGCCCCGGACAGCTCGAACACTGAA.

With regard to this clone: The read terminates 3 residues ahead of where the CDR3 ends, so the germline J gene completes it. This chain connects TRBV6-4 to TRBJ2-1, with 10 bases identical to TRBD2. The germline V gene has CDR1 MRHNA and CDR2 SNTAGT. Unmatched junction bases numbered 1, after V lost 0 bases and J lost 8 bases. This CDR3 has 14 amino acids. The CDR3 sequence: CASSDSGTSDEQFF. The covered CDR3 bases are TGTGCCAGCAGTGACTCAGGGACTAGCGATGAG.

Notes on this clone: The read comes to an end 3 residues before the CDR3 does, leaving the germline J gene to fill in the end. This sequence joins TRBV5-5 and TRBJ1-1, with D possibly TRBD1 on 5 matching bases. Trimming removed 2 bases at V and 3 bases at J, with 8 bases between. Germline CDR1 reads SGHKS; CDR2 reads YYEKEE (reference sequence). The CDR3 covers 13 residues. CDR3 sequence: CASSLQADTEAFF. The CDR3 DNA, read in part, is TGTGCCAGCAGCTTACAGGCCGACACTGAA.

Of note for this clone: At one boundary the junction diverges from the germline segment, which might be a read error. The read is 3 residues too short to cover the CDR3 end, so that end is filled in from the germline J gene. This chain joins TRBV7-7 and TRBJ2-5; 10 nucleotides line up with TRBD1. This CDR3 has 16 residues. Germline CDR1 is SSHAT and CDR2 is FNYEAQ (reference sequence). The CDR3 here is CASSLALGTGVETQYF. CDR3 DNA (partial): TGTGCTAGCAGCTTAGCGTTGGGGACAGGGGTAGAGACC.

The CDR3 DNA, read in part, is TGTGCCAGCAGTCAACCCCGGGACACCTCAGGGAGGTATAATTCACCC. Translated: CASSQPRDTSGRYNSP. The CDR3 as a whole reads CASSQPRDTSGRYNSPLHF. This chain uses TRBV2 with TRBJ1-6, with D tentatively TRBD1 (6 bases). The CDR3 end is not reached by the read, which stops 3 residues before it; the germline J gene fills it in. CDR1 and CDR2 from the germline V gene are SNHLY and FYNNEI. The CDR3 sequence is 19 residues long. V gave up 5 bases and J gave up 4 bases, with 24 bases separating them.

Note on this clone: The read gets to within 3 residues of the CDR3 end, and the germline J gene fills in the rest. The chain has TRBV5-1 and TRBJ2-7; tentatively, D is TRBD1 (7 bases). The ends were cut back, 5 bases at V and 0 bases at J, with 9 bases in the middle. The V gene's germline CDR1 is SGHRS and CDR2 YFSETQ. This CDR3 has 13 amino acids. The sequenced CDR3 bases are TGCGCCAGCAGGCGGGACAGCTCCTACGAG. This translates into CASRRDSSYE. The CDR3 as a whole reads CASRRDSSYEQYF. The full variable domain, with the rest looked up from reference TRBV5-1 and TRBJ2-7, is KAGVTQTPRYLIKTRGQQVTLSCSPISGHRSVSWYQQTPGQGLQFLFEYFSETQRNKGNFPGRFSGRQFSNSRSEMNVSTLELGDSALYLCASRRDSSYEQYFGPGTRLTVT.

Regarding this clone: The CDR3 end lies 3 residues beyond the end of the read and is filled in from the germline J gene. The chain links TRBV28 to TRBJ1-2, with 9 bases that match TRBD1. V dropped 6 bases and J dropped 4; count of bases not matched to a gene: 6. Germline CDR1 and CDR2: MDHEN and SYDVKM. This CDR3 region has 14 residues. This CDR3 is CASSWDRVAYGYTF. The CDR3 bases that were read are TGTGCCAGCAGCTGGGACAGGGTGGCCTATGGC.

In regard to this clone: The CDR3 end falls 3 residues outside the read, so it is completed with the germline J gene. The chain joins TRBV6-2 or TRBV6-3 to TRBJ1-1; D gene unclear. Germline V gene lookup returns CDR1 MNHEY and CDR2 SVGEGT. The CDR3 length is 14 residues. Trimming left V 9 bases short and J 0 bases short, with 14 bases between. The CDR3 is CARVSGRMNTEAFF. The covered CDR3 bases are TGTGCCAGGGTCAGTGGCAGAATGAACACTGAA.

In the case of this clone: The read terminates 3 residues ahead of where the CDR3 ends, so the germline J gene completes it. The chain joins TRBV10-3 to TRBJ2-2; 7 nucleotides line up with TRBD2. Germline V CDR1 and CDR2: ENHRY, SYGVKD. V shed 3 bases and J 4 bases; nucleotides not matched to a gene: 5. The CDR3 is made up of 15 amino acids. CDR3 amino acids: CAISEGGRGTGELFF. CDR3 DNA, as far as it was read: TGTGCCATCAGTGAAGGCGGGAGAGGCACCGGGGAG.